This T cell receptor (beta chain) was sequenced for a study of T cells in Graves' hyperthyroidism and ophthalmopathy. The overall study: Blood was drawn when the patient was first diagnosed and still untreated.

This clonotype was recorded a few times. Trimming took 6 bases from V and 0 from J, leaving 11 bases between them. Germline CDR1 MNHEY, CDR2 SMNVEV (reference sequence). The CDR3 spans 14 residues. Amplified TCR beta CDR3 regions derived from RNA transcripts. Researchers ran a first-round RT-PCR on the TCR CDR3 using the HTBI primer set. TCRdb analysed the multiplex PCR reads with MiXCR anew, one entry per CDR3 protein. The sample lists more than 500,000 distinct CDR3 sequences, 15% to 20% occurring once. The sample comprised blood. This sequence joins TRBV27 and TRBJ1-2; D may be TRBD1 (5 bases). This sequence originates from a woman in her thirties with Graves' ophthalmopathy. The CDR3 region has the DNA TGTGCCAGCAGAGACCCGACAGCTAACTATGGCTACACCTTC. Residues: CASRDPTANYGYTF.